These 17 T cell receptor beta chains originate from one sample sequenced in a study of T cells in localized non-small cell lung cancer. Profiled with immunoSEQ multiplex PCR; TCRdb holds only in-frame clones, not every one. The data show approximately 100,000 clones, roughly 93% seen once. Sequencing used PBMCs, obtained before any cancer treatment. These receptors came from a woman aged 35 to 70 with stage II squamous cell lung carcinoma.

V is TRBV6-1 and J is TRBJ1-1; unclear D gene. CDR3 length equals 14 residues. The V and J ends lost 3 bases and 6 bases respectively, with 14 bases between them. Germline-derived CDR1 and CDR2 are MNHNS and SASEGT. The CDR3 DNA reads as TGTGCCAGCAGTGATCGGGCCGCTATCCCTGAAGCTTTCTTT. Amino acids: CASSDRAAIPEAFF.

V gene TRBV19 combines with J gene TRBJ1-5, with D unresolved. The CDR3 spans 15 residues. CDR1 is LNHDA, CDR2 SQIVND, per germline (reference sequence). V gave up 5 bases and J gave up 3 bases, with 14 bases separating them. The CDR3 spells CASSQVRAANQPQHF. The CDR3 nucleotides read TGTGCCAGTAGTCAGGTTAGGGCAGCCAATCAGCCCCAGCATTTT.

This rearrangement joins TRBV7-7 to TRBJ2-3; 10 positions match TRBD2. The germline V gene encodes CDR1 SSHAT and CDR2 FNYEAQ (reference sequence). CDR3 size: 16 residues. Trimming at V came to 5 bases and at J to 2 bases, leaving 7 bases not matched to a gene. CDR3 loop: CASSPSGRAPTDTQYF. CDR3 nucleotides: TGTGCCAGCAGCCCCAGCGGGAGGGCCCCCACAGATACGCAGTATTTT. Full variable domain (outside the CDR3, taken from reference TRBV7-7 and TRBJ2-3): GAGVSQSPRYKVTKRGQDVTLRCDPISSHATLYWYQQALGQGPEFLTYFNYEAQPDKSGLPSDRFSAERPEGSISTLTIQRTEQRDSAMYRCASSPSGRAPTDTQYFGPGTRLTVL.

This chain connects TRBV27 to TRBJ2-7; no clear D. Trimming left V 3 bases short and J 3 bases short, with 12 bases between. CDR3 length: 14 residues. Germline V gene data show CDR1 as MNHEY and CDR2 as SMNVEV (reference sequence). The CDR3 DNA reads as TGTGCCAGCAGTTTTTCGTCGAGAAGCTACGAGCAGTACTTC. This codes for CASSFSSRSYEQYF.

This rearrangement joins TRBV5-1 to TRBJ2-1; 14 bases align to TRBD2. Germline assignment: CDR1 SGHRS and CDR2 YFSETQ. Trimming removed 3 bases from V and 7 bases from J; junction bases left unmatched: 12. This CDR3 has 18 residues. CDR3 DNA: TGCGCCAGCAGCTCCGGCGGGACTAGCGGGGGCGCTTTTAATGAGCAGTTCTTC. This codes for CASSSGGTSGGAFNEQFF.

The rearrangement joins TRBV6-6 to TRBJ2-7; the match to TRBD2 covers 7 bases. Germline V CDR1 and CDR2: MNHNY, SVGAGI (reference sequence). This CDR3 has 12 residues. With V trimmed by 5 bases and J by 3 bases, 1 base remained unmatched. The CDR3 DNA sequence: TGTGCCAGCAGTGGGACTAACTACGAGCAGTACTTC. It encodes CASSGTNYEQYF.

The chain combines TRBV6-5 with TRBJ1-5; 7 nucleotides line up with TRBD1. The CDR3 length is 15 residues. After removal of 5 bases from V and 1 base from J, the junction contained 5 bases not matched to a gene. Germline V CDR1 and CDR2: MNHEY, SVGAGI. The CDR3 protein is CASSKSQGSNQPQHF. CDR3 DNA sequence: TGTGCCAGCAGTAAATCACAGGGGAGCAATCAGCCCCAGCATTTT.

The V and J genes are TRBV5-4 and TRBJ2-5; 12 bases map to TRBD2. The CDR3 has 15 residues. V shed 5 bases, J shed 4 bases, and the junction held 6 bases outside the gene matches. Germline V gene data show CDR1 as SGHNT and CDR2 as YYREEE (reference sequence). The CDR3 region is CASSDLAGGSETQYF. CDR3 DNA sequence: TGTGCCAGCAGTGACCTAGCGGGGGGGTCAGAGACCCAGTACTTC.

J is TRBJ1-1 and V is TRBV6-6, with 7 bases lining up with TRBD1. The CDR3 has 14 residues. V was clipped by 6 bases and J by 1 base; unmatched bases: 5. Germline V gene sequence: CDR1 MNHNY, CDR2 SVGAGI (reference sequence). CDR3 sequence (DNA): TGTGCCAGCAGGGACAGGATTTCGAACACTGAAGCTTTCTTT. Its translation: CASRDRISNTEAFF.

The chain joins TRBV6-5 to TRBJ2-2, with D possibly TRBD2 on 6 matching bases. The ends were cut back, 6 bases at V and 0 bases at J, with 8 bases in the middle. The germline CDR1 and CDR2 sequences are MNHEY and SVGAGI. The CDR3 runs 14 residues. The CDR3 nucleotides read TGTGCCAGCAGACGGGGGACGAACACCGGGGAGCTGTTTTTT. Its translation: CASRRGTNTGELFF.

The chain recombines TRBV19 with TRBJ1-2; tentative D call: TRBD1 (6 bases). This CDR3 has 14 amino acids. Germline V gives CDR1 LNHDA, CDR2 SQIVND (reference sequence). The V end was cut by 4 bases, the J end by 8 bases, with 17 bases between. The DNA for the CDR3 is TGTGCCAGTAGTAAGCACAGGGAGACATGGGGCTACACCTTC. Protein product: CASSKHRETWGYTF.

CDR3 region: CASSPRQRRGNTIYF. The CDR3 nucleotides are TGTGCCAGCAGCCCCCGGCAGAGGAGAGGAAACACCATATATTTT. This chain connects TRBV6-5 to TRBJ1-3; no clear D. This CDR3 region has 15 residues. CDR1 is MNHEY, CDR2 SVGAGI, per germline. The V end lost 6 bases, the J end lost 4 bases, and 16 bases lay between the germline ends.

The chain couples TRBV27 to TRBJ2-2; D is possibly TRBD2 (6 bases). Per the germline V gene, CDR1 is MNHEY and CDR2 is SMNVEV (reference sequence). There are 15 residues in the CDR3. Deletions cut 3 bases from V and 3 bases from J, with 11 bases between. Written as DNA, the CDR3 is TGTGCCAGCAGTTTTCTATCGGGGGACACCGGGGAGCTGTTTTTT. It translates to CASSFLSGDTGELFF.

The chain links TRBV5-4 to TRBJ1-2; 9 nucleotides match TRBD1. The CDR3 is 16 residues long. Germline V CDR1 and CDR2: SGHNT, YYREEE (reference sequence). V gave up 1 base and J gave up 4 bases; unmatched junction bases: 8. The CDR3 sequence is CASSLWGDRAGYGYTF. The DNA for the CDR3 is TGTGCCAGCAGCTTGTGGGGGGACAGGGCGGGCTATGGCTACACCTTC.

V is TRBV30 and J is TRBJ2-1, with TRBD2 matching over 9 bases. The CDR3 loop spans 16 amino acids. Germline V gives CDR1 GTSNPN, CDR2 SVGIG (reference sequence). V lost 0 bases, J lost 7 bases, and 10 bases stayed unmatched. The DNA of the CDR3 is TGTGCCTGGAGTGTACGGGGGACTAGCCTTTTTAATGAGCAGTTCTTC. Its translation: CAWSVRGTSLFNEQFF.

The V gene is TRBV5-6, the J gene TRBJ2-3; TRBD2 agrees at 7 bases. Germline values: CDR1 SGHDT, CDR2 YYEEEE. With 1 base clipped from V and 2 bases from J, the junction kept 7 bases outside the gene matches. This CDR3 region has 16 residues. CDR3 sequence: CASSLRSSGPTDTQYF. CDR3 nucleotides: TGTGCCAGCAGCTTGAGGTCTAGCGGACCCACAGATACGCAGTATTTT. Together with reference TRBV5-6 and TRBJ2-3, the CDR3 gives the full variable domain: DAGVTQSPTHLIKTRGQQVTLRCSPKSGHDTVSWYQQALGQGPQFIFQYYEEEERQRGNFPDRFSGHQFPNYSSELNVNALLLGDSALYLCASSLRSSGPTDTQYFGPGTRLTVL.

CDR3 sequence reads: CASSLQDRGSFYEQYF. The CDR3 DNA sequence: TGTGCCAGCAGCTTACAGGACAGGGGAAGTTTCTACGAGCAGTACTTC. V gene TRBV7-8 combines with J gene TRBJ2-7; 9 positions agree with TRBD1. Germline V gives CDR1 SGHVS, CDR2 FQNEAQ. The CDR3 runs to 16 residues. The ends lost 2 bases at V and 3 bases at J; junction bases unmatched: 8.